This record looks at one TCR beta chain sequence and its context. This clone occurred many times. Its antigen is still unknown. Base qualities were left out, and no much larger clone turns up one base away. This record belongs to a study of beta chain features in type 1 diabetes listed by TCRdb under 2018. As for the study more broadly: Mean age, gender distribution, total cell number and subset yield did not differ between patients and healthy donors. The study compared TCRB repertoires of sorted circulating CD4+ T cell subsets between recently diagnosed type 1 diabetes patients and matched healthy donors. Naive and central memory subsets were obtained from all 30 or so donors, but regulatory and stem cell-like memory subsets were isolated from only 8 patients and roughly 8 healthy donors. A total of roughly 110 million sorted cells were examined across all samples, and the number of cells per subset was strongly correlated with RNA yield.

From each donor, a single peripheral blood sample of about 100 mL on average was drawn into heparinised tubes. Naive, central memory, regulatory and stem cell-like memory CD4+ T cells were sorted on a BD FACSAria II using a panel including CD45RO, CCR7, CD25, CD127, CD95 and CD27. A purity above 95% was achieved for all sorted populations. PBMCs were isolated immediately by Lymphoprep density gradient centrifugation and stained directly without culture. So that batch effects would be minimized, each experiment stained and sorted samples in pairs, pairing one healthy donor with one patient. The entire isolated RNA was reverse transcribed using the High Capacity cDNA Reverse Transcription Kit, and thus expressed TCRB transcripts were sequenced. Naive, central memory and regulatory T cell samples underwent deep immunoSEQ sequencing, averaging approximately 3.5 million total reads per sample. After sorted cells were lysed in RLT buffer, RNA was extracted with DNase-treated RNeasy Micro or Mini kits, with the choice depending on cell number. To prevent cross-contamination, every cell subset was processed on its own, while patient and healthy donor samples were processed together. The immunoSEQ multiplex PCR was used to amplify TCRB sequences from cDNA, yielding 87-bp fragments that span the CDR3 region. The amplicons were sequenced using the Illumina HiSeq platform. Regarding the original processing steps: PCR bias was corrected computationally using synthetic template baselines, and reads within Hamming distance 2 were collapsed, with unmergeable singletons discarded. Reads were aligned against IMGT to assign V, D and J genes, CDR3 length and insertions or deletions at six rearrangement sites. Within each subset, clonotype counts were normalized to sorted cell number, after which true diversity and Gini coefficients were computed with the tcR R package. The overlap coefficient, calculated on TCRB nucleotide sequences, was used to measure repertoire sharing. The table was pulled from immuneACCESS by TCRdb, which kept in-frame rearrangements only. Such tables lose some clones; where checked, under half of the loss comes from unresolved V genes, and the rest has no known cause. V, J and clone size are those of that table, while D and trimming were read from the DNA. In all, the sample holds over 300,000 clones, and 6.5% to 10% of those were seen once. Approximately 0.47% of the sample is taken by the ten largest.

CDR1 and CDR2, looked up from the germline V gene (reference sequence), are SEHNR and FQNEAQ. The CDR3 numbers 16 residues from cysteine through phenylalanine. Only the CDR3 portion is preserved as DNA: 48 bases, with reading frame beginning at the first base. V loses 4 bases of germline sequence and J loses 0 bases, and the interval between the two ends is 14 bases. What the study reported, not specific to this receptor: The naive, central memory and regulatory TCRB repertoires appeared to resemble one another more closely among patients than among healthy donors. PCR might favor shorter templates, but patient and control samples were amplified and corrected together, so any skew would affect both groups equally. A moderate but significant shortening of TCRB CDR3 length was observed in type 1 diabetes patients in all four CD4+ subsets. Because the HLA sub-analyses included only small numbers of individuals, any influence of HLA type on TCRB rearrangement was left unresolved. Because cDNA was sequenced instead of genomic DNA, activated cells with high expression could be over-represented, although the groups did not differ in activation or CD3 levels. Fewer insertions and more nucleotide deletions at VDJ recombination sites were observed in patients with type 1 diabetes, implying thymic rearrangement abnormalities.

The V and J genes are TRBV7-9 and TRBJ2-3; the D region possibly corresponds to TRBD2 (5 bases align). This receptor was identified in a young woman in good health. Sequencing was done on a sample of central memory CD4+ T cells from blood. For the CDR3, the sequence is CASSYGLEMSTDTQYF. The DNA sequence reads TGTGCCAGCAGCTACGGACTGGAAATGAGCACAGATACGCAGTATTTT.